The 26 T cell receptor beta chains below come from one sample, sequenced in a study of blood T cell repertoires in COVID-19. Here immunoSEQ multiplex PCR was the method, and the copy in TCRdb shows in-frame clones only, minus some. The table records 200,000 or so clones, about 88% of them present only once. Material: PBMCs or T cells enriched from blood (not recorded which). The origin of the receptors is a woman younger than 45 who had recovered from COVID-19.

This sequence joins TRBV6-6 and TRBJ2-7; perhaps TRBD2 as D (6 bases). V was shortened by 8 bases and J by 3 bases, with 17 bases between the two germline ends. Germline V gene data show CDR1 as MNHNY and CDR2 as SVGAGI (reference sequence). The CDR3 length is 14 residues. The CDR3 protein is CASGGSGTHYEQYF. The CDR3, as DNA: TGTGCCAGCGGAGGATCCGGGACTCACTACGAGCAGTACTTC.

The J gene is TRBJ2-2, the V gene TRBV7-2; TRBD2 matches at 14 bases. CDR1 and CDR2 (germline): SGHTA, FQGNSA. This CDR3 region has 17 residues. V gave up 4 bases and J gave up 7 bases; unmatched junction bases: 8. CDR3 protein: CASSSRLAGGQGGELFF. The CDR3 region has the DNA TGTGCCAGCAGCTCACGACTAGCGGGGGGGCAAGGCGGGGAGCTGTTTTTT. Together with reference TRBV7-2 and TRBJ2-2, the CDR3 gives the full variable domain: GAGVSQSPSNKVTEKGKDVELRCDPISGHTALYWYRQSLGQGLEFLIYFQGNSAPDKSGLPSDRFSAERTGGSVSTLTIQRTQQEDSAVYLCASSSRLAGGQGGELFFGEGSRLTVL.

Comment on this clone: This specimen includes other DNA sequences encoding the same CDR3. The V gene is TRBV11-2, the J gene TRBJ2-7; 10 bases fit TRBD1. Germline V gene sequence: CDR1 SGHAT, CDR2 FQNNGV. V lost 4 bases and J lost 2; bases outside the gene matches: 2. This CDR3 contains 14 residues. CDR3 region: CASSSGTGAYEQYF. CDR3 nucleotide sequence: TGTGCCAGCAGCTCCGGGACAGGGGCCTACGAGCAGTACTTC.

This clone occurred once. The chain is built from TRBV9 and TRBJ1-5; unclear D gene. The germline V gene has CDR1 SGDLS and CDR2 YYNGEE. The V gene lost 0 bases and the J gene lost 0 bases, with 7 bases spanning the gap. This CDR3 comprises 15 residues. Here the CDR3 reads CASSVGGYSNQPQHF. CDR3 DNA: TGTGCCAGCAGCGTAGGAGGTTATAGCAATCAGCCCCAGCATTTT.

This clone was observed a few times. J is TRBJ1-2 and V is TRBV19; the match to TRBD1 covers 10 bases. Trimming took 7 bases from V and 6 from J; bases not matched to a gene: 8. The germline CDR1 and CDR2 sequences are LNHDA and SQIVND (reference sequence). CDR3 size: 14 residues. The CDR3 sequence is CASTTRDRGHGYTF. The CDR3 DNA sequence: TGTGCCAGTACTACCCGGGACAGGGGACATGGCTACACCTTC.

The CDR3 DNA sequence: TGTGCCACCAGCAGGGACAGAAACACCATATATTTT. This gives the protein CATSRDRNTIYF. The V and J genes are TRBV15 and TRBJ1-3, with D perhaps TRBD1 (5 bases). Germline V gene sequence: CDR1 LNHNV, CDR2 YYDKDF (reference sequence). The CDR3 is 12 residues long. V dropped 3 bases and J dropped 5 bases, with 5 bases sitting between them.

The J gene is TRBJ2-1, the V gene TRBV5-8, with a possible D match to TRBD2 (5 bases). Germline CDR1 is SGHTS and CDR2 is YDEGEE. This CDR3 comprises 15 residues. The germline V and J ends were trimmed by 4 bases and 4 bases, with 15 bases remaining between them. CDR3 region: CASSPDSTGYNEQFF. For the CDR3, the DNA is TGTGCCAGCAGCCCGGACTCGACGGGTTACAATGAGCAGTTCTTC.

The rearrangement links TRBV19 to TRBJ2-7; 11 bases agree with TRBD1. The CDR3 sequence is 14 residues long. Per the germline V gene, CDR1 is LNHDA and CDR2 is SQIVND (reference sequence). V dropped 6 bases and J dropped 3; count of bases not matched to a gene: 4. The CDR3 sequence: CASRKGQGDYEQYF. DNA of the CDR3: TGTGCCAGTAGGAAGGGACAGGGGGACTACGAGCAGTACTTC.

The V and J genes are TRBV6-5 and TRBJ2-1, with 10 bases lining up with TRBD2. CDR1 and CDR2 (germline): MNHEY, SVGAGI. This CDR3 has 14 residues. V was pared by 2 bases and J by 6 bases, with 1 base of the junction left unmatched. The CDR3 DNA sequence: TGTGCCAGCAGTTACGAGCGGGGGGGCAATGAGCAGTTCTTC. Its protein product is CASSYERGGNEQFF.

V is TRBV7-6 and J is TRBJ1-4, with D maybe TRBD1 (5 bases). The V gene lost 1 base and the J gene lost 7 bases, with 16 bases spanning the gap. The V gene's germline CDR1 is SGHVS and CDR2 FNYEAQ. The CDR3 is 16 amino acids. CDR3 in DNA: TGTGCCAGCAGCTTAGAAACGGGGGGTATAGGTGAAAAACTGTTTTTT. This sequence encodes CASSLETGGIGEKLFF. Looking up the rest from reference TRBV7-6 and TRBJ1-4 gives the full variable domain: GAGVSQSPRYKVTKRGQDVALRCDPISGHVSLYWYRQALGQGPEFLTYFNYEAQQDKSGLPNDRFSAERPEGSISTLTIQRTEQRDSAMYRCASSLETGGIGEKLFFGSGTQLSVL.

The J gene is TRBJ1-6, the V gene TRBV6-1, with 7 bases that match TRBD1. This CDR3 is 15 amino acids long. V lost 1 base to trimming and J lost 6 bases; unmatched junction nucleotides: 3. Germline-derived CDR1 and CDR2 are MNHNS and SASEGT. The CDR3 here is CASSEGGQPNSPLHF. The DNA for the CDR3 is TGTGCCAGCAGTGAAGGGGGACAGCCTAATTCACCCCTCCACTTT.

This clone showed up just once. This rearrangement joins TRBV21-1 to TRBJ1-1; whether TRBD1, the table's D call, matches the DNA was not checked. TRBV21-1 is given as a pseudogene. The CDR3 has 16 residues. The CDR3 reads CASSNISGGHSTEAFF. CDR3 bases: TGTGCCAGCAGCAACATCTCAGGGGGCCATTCCACTGAAGCTTTCTTT.

V and J are TRBV11-1 and TRBJ1-6; TRBD1 is a possible D gene (5 bases). Germline CDR1 is SGHAT and CDR2 is FQDESV (reference sequence). The length of the CDR3 is 13 residues. The ends were cut back, 6 bases at V and 10 bases at J, with 13 bases in the middle. CDR3 DNA: TGTGCCAGCAGTCCCTCCAGGGTCTCACCCCTCCACTTT. Translating gives CASSPSRVSPLHF.

This clone was seen just once. This chain links TRBV9 with TRBJ2-7; 8 bases are a match to TRBD1. The CDR3 runs to 15 residues. The germline CDR1 and CDR2 sequences are SGDLS and YYNGEE. Losses at the gene ends were 3 bases for V and 3 bases for J; bases not matched to a gene: 8. CDR3 sequence: CASSAGTGKGYEQYF. The CDR3 DNA reads TGTGCCAGCAGCGCGGGGACAGGAAAGGGCTACGAGCAGTACTTC. Based on the CDR3 plus reference TRBV9 and TRBJ2-7, the full variable domain is DSGVTQTPKHLITATGQRVTLRCSPRSGDLSVYWYQQSLDQGLQFLIQYYNGEERAKGNILERFSAQQFPDLHSELNLSSLELGDSALYFCASSAGTGKGYEQYFGPGTRLTVT.

This chain joins TRBV29-1 and TRBJ1-2, with D hard to call. Between the trimmed V and J ends, which lost 7 bases and 4 bases, there was a span of 13 bases. Germline V CDR1 and CDR2: SQVTM, ANQGSEA. The CDR3 contains 12 residues. CDR3 in amino acids: CSGRVGPYGYTF. The CDR3 nucleotides are TGCAGCGGGCGGGTAGGACCCTATGGCTACACCTTC.

This clone showed up just once. The chain links TRBV10-1 to TRBJ1-5; 9 bases are shared with TRBD1. The CDR3 runs 19 residues. In germline, CDR1 is WNHNN, CDR2 SYGVQD (reference sequence). V was clipped by 6 bases and J by 4 bases; unmatched bases: 19. CDR3 DNA sequence: TGCGCCAGCAGCCAACACCTAAGTGGGACAGGGATTTGGAATCAGCCCCAGCATTTT. Translated: CASSQHLSGTGIWNQPQHF.

The V call is TRBV29-1, the J call TRBJ1-4; D is undetermined. The CDR3 runs 11 residues. Germline CDR1 SQVTM, CDR2 ANQGSEA. V dropped 7 bases and J dropped 7 bases, with 10 bases sitting between them. CDR3 sequence reads: CSARRSEKLFF. CDR3 DNA sequence: TGCAGCGCCAGGAGGAGTGAAAAACTGTTTTTT. Combining the CDR3 with reference TRBV29-1 and TRBJ1-4 gives the whole variable domain SAVISQKPSRDICQRGTSLTIQCQVDSQVTMMFWYRQQPGQSLTLIATANQGSEATYESGFVIDKFPISRPNLTFSTLTVSNMSPEDSSIYLCSARRSEKLFFGSGTQLSVL.

This chain links TRBV11-1 with TRBJ2-5; possible D gene TRBD2, 5 bases. The V gene lost 6 bases and the J gene lost 1 base, with 12 bases spanning the gap. The CDR3 sequence is 14 residues long. Germline-derived CDR1 and CDR2 are SGHAT and FQDESV (reference sequence). The CDR3 reads CASRRRGSQETQYF. The CDR3 region has the DNA TGTGCCAGCAGGCGGCGAGGGTCCCAAGAGACCCAGTACTTC.

The V gene is TRBV25-1, the J gene TRBJ1-2, with 7 nucleotides matching TRBD1. With V trimmed by 5 bases and J by 3 bases, 6 bases remained unmatched. The CDR3 length is 14 residues. CDR1 MGHDK and CDR2 SYGVNS come from the germline V gene. The CDR3 sequence: CASSPPGTDYGYTF. In DNA, the CDR3 is TGTGCCAGCAGTCCCCCCGGGACAGACTATGGCTACACCTTC.

V is TRBV5-6 and J is TRBJ2-7, with 12 positions matching TRBD2. V shed 1 base, J shed 2 bases, and the junction held 13 bases outside the gene matches. The CDR3 has 19 residues. In germline, CDR1 is SGHDT, CDR2 YYEEEE. The CDR3 loop reads CASSLRMTSGGLLAYEQYF. The CDR3 nucleotides are TGTGCCAGCAGCTTGCGGATGACTAGCGGGGGACTCCTCGCCTACGAGCAGTACTTC.

This chain uses TRBV11-3 with TRBJ2-2, with a possible D match to TRBD2 (6 bases). This CDR3 is 15 amino acids long. Germline assignment: CDR1 SGHNT and CDR2 YENEEA. Between the trimmed V and J ends, which lost 5 bases and 7 bases, there was a span of 17 bases. The CDR3: CASSPSSEASGELFF. The CDR3 DNA sequence: TGTGCCAGCAGCCCCTCTAGCGAGGCAAGCGGGGAGCTGTTTTTT.

V is TRBV25-1 and J is TRBJ1-6; D gene uncertain. The ends were cut back, 4 bases at V and 4 bases at J, with 11 bases in the middle. CDR3 length: 15 residues. Germline V gives CDR1 MGHDK, CDR2 SYGVNS. The CDR3 here is CASSGERGYNSPLHF. CDR3 DNA sequence: TGTGCCAGCAGTGGGGAGCGGGGTTATAATTCACCCCTCCACTTT.

The chain uses TRBV12-3 or TRBV12-4 and TRBJ1-6, with 7 bases matching TRBD1. This CDR3 has 12 amino acids. J gave up 10 bases and V 10 bases, and 7 bases lay outside the gene matches. The CDR3 reads CATLTGVSPLHF. The CDR3, as DNA: TGTGCCACCCTAACAGGGGTCTCACCCCTCCACTTT.

The chain joins TRBV2 to TRBJ1-2; D may be TRBD1 (6 bases). Germline CDR1 is SNHLY and CDR2 is FYNNEI. This CDR3 has 14 amino acids. V lost 8 bases to trimming and J lost 5 bases, with 18 bases between them. CDR3 residues: CASLGATPFYGYTF. In DNA, the CDR3 is TGTGCCAGCTTGGGGGCAACCCCTTTTTATGGCTACACCTTC.

The V and J genes are TRBV7-8 and TRBJ2-2, with a weak D call TRBD2 (6 bases). Trimming cost V 0 bases and J 6 bases, with 8 bases left between them. CDR1 and CDR2 (germline): SGHVS, FQNEAQ. The CDR3 runs to 14 residues. This CDR3 is CASSLAEGAGELFF. In DNA form, the CDR3 reads TGTGCCAGCAGCTTAGCGGAGGGAGCCGGGGAGCTGTTTTTT.

The gene calls are TRBV10-3 and TRBJ1-6, with 7 bases aligning to TRBD1. Trimming cost V 4 bases and J 9 bases; bases outside gene matches: 6. In germline, CDR1 is ENHRY, CDR2 SYGVKD. The CDR3 runs 14 residues. The chain's CDR3 is CAISGGTEVSPLHF. CDR3 in DNA: TGTGCCATCAGTGGCGGGACAGAGGTTTCACCCCTCCACTTT.